This T cell receptor beta chain was captured by sequencing in a study of neurological immune-mediated disorders. J lost 10 bases, V lost 5 bases, and 11 bases had no gene match. CDR3 length equals 15 residues. Many counts were recorded for this clonotype. In TCRdb, the 5' RACE reads were re-called with MiXCR into one record per CDR3 protein. In the table there are approximately 90,000 distinct CDR3 sequences, 3% to 4.5% of which are singletons. V and J are TRBV12-3 or TRBV12-4 and TRBJ1-6; 7 nucleotides match TRBD1. This sequence was found in a young woman with multiple sclerosis. The sequenced sample was PBMCs. The CDR3 DNA follows: TGTGCCAGCAGTCCCCAATTGACAGGGTTATCACCCCTCCACTTT. Translation: CASSPQLTGLSPLHF.